The rows below give T cell receptor beta chains drawn from one sample of a study of blood T cell repertoires in COVID-19. The repertoire was sequenced with immunoSEQ multiplex PCR; TCRdb's copy has only in-frame clones and lacks some. The sample contains some 150,000 clones, 84% of which appear only once. Sample: peripheral blood. The receptors come from a woman between 45 and 60 years old with acute or convalescent COVID-19. Both conserved end residues are part of each CDR3. The order of the fields is V gene, J gene, clone size, D gene, CDR3 protein, CDR3 DNA. The D gene is left open where the match is weak. Rows may omit the clone size; those that give it use once, few, many or a size class.

>TRBV4-3|TRBJ1-6|NA|TRBD1
CASSQVPYYGTVSSYNSPLHF
TGCGCCAGCAGCCAAGTTCCCTACTACGGGACAGTCAGCTCCTATAATTCACCCCTCCACTTT
>TRBV15|TRBJ1-5|NA|NA
CATSREPGSNQPQHF
TGTGCCACCAGCAGAGAGCCAGGGAGCAATCAGCCCCAGCATTTT
>TRBV19|TRBJ1-2|NA|NA
CASKRGRTRGRYGYTF
TGTGCCAGTAAACGTGGACGGACCCGGGGTCGGTATGGCTACACCTTC
>TRBV6-4|TRBJ2-3|once|NA
CASSSGNTQYF
TGTGCCAGCAGTTCCGGGAATACGCAGTATTTT
>TRBV5-1|TRBJ1-2|NA|NA
CASRFDSVSFYGYTF
TGCGCCAGCAGATTTGACAGCGTCTCGTTCTATGGCTACACCTTC
>TRBV6-2/TRBV6-3|TRBJ2-2|NA|TRBD2
CASSPRLGLAGGSNTGELFF
TGTGCCAGCAGTCCCCGACTGGGACTAGCGGGGGGATCGAACACCGGGGAGCTGTTTTTT
>TRBV29-1|TRBJ2-2|NA|TRBD2
CSATGTSVTGELFF
TGCAGCGCCACCGGGACTAGCGTGACCGGGGAGCTGTTTTTT
>TRBV5-4|TRBJ1-2|once|NA
CASSLQGYNYGYTF
TGTGCCAGCAGCTTGCAGGGATACAACTATGGCTACACCTTC
>TRBV27|TRBJ2-7|NA|TRBD1
CASSFSSGGYYEQYF
TGTGCCAGCAGTTTTTCGTCAGGGGGTTACTACGAGCAGTACTTC
>TRBV5-4|TRBJ1-1|NA|NA
CASSLAGGGEAFF
TGTGCCAGCAGCTTGGCCGGTGGGGGCGAAGCTTTCTTT
>TRBV3-1/TRBV3-2|TRBJ2-3|NA|TRBD2
CASSQVYGGGPTDTQYF
TGTGCCAGCAGCCAGGTATATGGCGGGGGACCCACAGATACGCAGTATTTT
>TRBV9|TRBJ2-1|NA|TRBD1
CASSALLPGQGYNEQFF
TGTGCCAGCAGCGCCCTCCTACCGGGACAGGGGTACAATGAGCAGTTCTTC
>TRBV29-1|TRBJ1-4|NA|NA
CSVESGLGKLFF
TGCAGCGTTGAGTCAGGGTTGGGGAAACTGTTTTTT
>TRBV5-1|TRBJ2-2|NA|NA
CASSLRTITNTGELFF
TGCGCCAGCAGCCTCCGGACTATAACGAACACCGGGGAGCTGTTTTTT